This TCR beta chain was sequenced for a study of blood T cell repertoires in COVID-19 (dated by TCRdb to the early 2020s). Regarding the study in general: Samples covering the acute and convalescent phases of COVID-19 were provided by collaborators in the United States, Italy and Spain. Samples were obtained from the ongoing ImmuneRACE study (first 160 participants) and from over a thousand subjects provided by 6 global collaborators. A freely available public database, intended as a resource for researchers studying the immune response to SARS-CoV-2, is where the repertoires were released. Sample metadata almost always included a de-identified subject ID, COVID-19 status, age in years and sex. Where HLA class I and class II types were available, the types were taken from metadata supplied by the sample provider, not from assay-based typing. Deeply sampled blood TCRbeta repertoires from subjects exposed to, actively infected with, or recovered from COVID-19 were included in the dataset. The prospective study material was composed of cDNA or gDNA derived from T cells, B-cell-depleted T cells, or PBMCs. Study-wide findings and limitations: The quantity of clinical and demographic metadata differed by source and by participant and was supplied without curation.

TCRbeta CDR3 regions were amplified from genomic DNA by means of the immunoSEQ Assay, a bias-controlled multiplex PCR. Turning to the authors' computational methods: The number of nucleated cells in each sample was estimated from the amplification of reference gene primers within the assay. To quantify the absolute abundance of each unique TCRbeta CDR3 rearrangement, sequence reads were collapsed and filtered. For each sample, productive Simpson clonality was calculated as the square root of Simpson's diversity index over productive rearrangements. TCRdb re-hosts the immuneACCESS table, in-frame sequences only. Its copies lack some clones; in the studies checked, an unresolved V gene accounts for under half of them, and the cause for the rest is not known. That table is the source of V, J and clone size, and D and trimming were worked out from the DNA. The sample contains more than 200,000 clones, about 90% of them found a single time. The ten largest clones represent 10% to 13% of the sample.

A remark on this clone: The antigen it binds to is not known. Base qualities are not at hand, and no much larger clone is one base apart.

The germline V gene gives CDR1 as SGHRS and CDR2 as YFSETQ. From the cysteine through the phenylalanine, the CDR3 covers 19 amino acids. Only the CDR3 portion is preserved as DNA: 57 bases, with reading frame beginning at the first base. V gives up 0 bases and J gives up 1 base, and the segment between their germline ends measures 17 bases. Participants in the prospective study were aged about 18 to 89 years, lived in about two dozen United States geographic areas, and enrolled through a virtual design. To assign participants to cohorts, the prospective study relied on clinical history that participants themselves reported in a screening survey and a study questionnaire. For ImmuneRACE Cohort 3, a participant was defined as recovered based on two consecutive negative NP/OP PCR tests, clearance by a healthcare professional, or resolution of symptoms. In the prospective study, mobile phlebotomists collected whole blood, serum and a nasopharyngeal or oropharyngeal swab from each participant. Prospective study participants could optionally give additional blood draws and questionnaires over an approximately two-month period. Prospective study blood samples were shipped either frozen or at room temperature before DNA extraction.

The rearranged segments are TRBV5-1 and TRBJ2-6; the D region possibly corresponds to TRBD1 (6 bases align). The clonotype was recovered from a man aged 25 to 40 who had recovered from COVID-19. Material for sequencing was PBMCs or T cells enriched from blood (not recorded which). The nucleotides are TGCGCCAGCAGCTTGGGGAGGCGACAGGACGGGTCTGGGGCCAACGTCCTGACTTTC. It translates as CASSLGRRQDGSGANVLTF.